This T cell receptor beta chain was documented in a study of T-cell reconstitution after alpha-beta-depleted transplantation in children. Study-level results: At around two months after transplant, the alpha-beta T cells were reportedly derived from several hundred expanded clones that came from non-depleted graft cells. Recipient T cells and thymic progenitors that survived were the source of the high TCRbeta diversity seen at day 60 in some patients.

Concerning this clonotype itself: Its specificity is not known.

Unique molecular identifiers were used in preparing the TCRbeta library. MiXCR, run by TCRdb on the PCR reads, gives a single entry per CDR3 protein. The data show about 58,000 distinct CDR3 sequences, approximately 46% seen once. The ends lost 5 bases at V and 3 bases at J; junction bases unmatched: 9. The CDR3 covers 15 residues. The V gene's germline CDR1 is SGHTA and CDR2 FQGNSA. Sample: PBMCs, mostly from graft donor cells, taken 360 days after TCRalphabeta/CD19-depleted stem cell transplant. The TCR was taken from a male patient aged 10 to 17 who had a stem cell transplant for acute lymphoblastic leukemia, so the T cells may come from the graft donor. The J gene is TRBJ1-1, the V gene TRBV7-2, with TRBD1 identical over 7 bases. The CDR3 region is CASSLQTGWDTEAFF. In nucleotides, the CDR3 is TGTGCCAGCAGCCTCCAGACAGGGTGGGACACTGAAGCTTTCTTT.